This record looks at one T cell receptor beta chain sequence and its context. The sample originates from a study of blood T cells in healthy people across ages. Donors ranged from roughly 6 to 100 years old and were healthy Caucasians in Russia. Next came a second PCR, run for about 6 to 11 cycles, which used a sample-barcoded 5' primer along with a J-beta primer mix. TCRdb itself ran the 5' RACE reads through MiXCR, one entry per CDR3 protein. The table shows around 940,000 distinct CDR3 sequences, with 51% occurring only once. The specimen was blood. This clonotype was sampled from a woman aged 55-69 years in good health.

CDR3: CASNLKRGGLPYNEQYF. CDR3 nucleotide sequence: TGTGCCAGCAACCTTAAACGAGGGGGCCTTCCCTACAATGAGCAGTACTTC. The chain carries TRBV6-2 or TRBV6-3 and TRBJ2-7; the match to TRBD1 covers 7 bases. J was trimmed by 7 bases and V by 7 bases; bases with no gene match: 22. Germline values: CDR1 MNHEY, CDR2 SVGEGT. This CDR3 is 17 amino acids long.